These 21 T cell receptor beta chains came from one sample sequenced in a study of cytomegalovirus exposure and HLA in healthy donors (dated by TCRdb to about 2017). The library was built by means of the immunoSEQ multiplex PCR assay. For the multiplex PCR, a mixture combining 60 forward primers for TCR Vbeta segments and 13 reverse primers for TCR Jbeta segments was used. The immuneACCESS repertoire file appears here via TCRdb, limited to in-frame rearrangements. These files lack a portion of the clones; in checked studies, under half of the deficit traces to unresolved V genes, and the cause of the others is not known. The sample's records list 150,000 to 200,000 clones. The ten largest make up about 6.5% of the sample. The sample consisted of PBMCs. These receptors all stem from a man between 25 and 39 years old in good health and CMV-seronegative.

This chain links TRBV13 with TRBJ2-1, with TRBD1 matching over 8 bases. Germline lookup yields CDR1 PRHDT and CDR2 FYEKMQ (reference sequence). Trimming took 0 bases from V and 5 from J; bases not matched to a gene: 6. CDR3 length equals 16 residues. CDR3 in amino acids: CASSLGLGQGNNEQFF. CDR3 bases: TGTGCCAGCAGCTTAGGCCTAGGACAGGGAAACAATGAGCAGTTCTTC. Based on the CDR3 plus reference TRBV13 and TRBJ2-1, the full variable domain is AAGVIQSPRHLIKEKRETATLKCYPIPRHDTVYWYQQGPGQDPQFLISFYEKMQSDKGSIPDRFSAQQFSDYHSELNMSSLELGDSALYFCASSLGLGQGNNEQFFGPGTRLTVL.

This chain connects TRBV5-5 to TRBJ2-1; D is unclear. Germline CDR1 reads SGHKS; CDR2 reads YYEKEE (reference sequence). This CDR3 has 14 residues. V was pared by 0 bases and J by 3 bases, with 7 bases between. Written as DNA, the CDR3 is TGTGCCAGCAGCTTGGGACTGAACTACAATGAGCAGTTCTTC. This encodes CASSLGLNYNEQFF.

This chain connects TRBV27 to TRBJ2-7, with D possibly TRBD1 on 5 matching bases. CDR3 length equals 15 residues. Trimming pared 3 bases from V and 2 bases from J, leaving 14 bases between. CDR1 and CDR2 from the germline V gene are MNHEY and SMNVEV (reference sequence). The chain's CDR3 is CASSFGQGYTYEQYF. CDR3 bases: TGTGCCAGCAGTTTTGGCCAGGGCTACACCTACGAGCAGTACTTC.

The V and J genes are TRBV19 and TRBJ2-7; 9 bases align to TRBD2. This CDR3 has 14 amino acids. Germline CDR1 and CDR2: LNHDA and SQIVND (reference sequence). J gave up 2 bases and V 6 bases, and 5 bases lay outside the gene matches. The CDR3 coding sequence is TGTGCCAGTAGAAGGGCTAGCGGGGCCTACGAGCAGTACTTC. This sequence encodes CASRRASGAYEQYF.

The chain is built from TRBV9 and TRBJ2-3; D might be TRBD2 (5 bases). This CDR3 is built from 15 residues. The V end was cut by 1 base, the J end by 0 bases, with 9 bases between. In germline, CDR1 is SGDLS, CDR2 YYNGEE. CDR3 nucleotide sequence: TGTGCCAGCAGCGTAACCCCGGGGAGCACAGATACGCAGTATTTT. Translation gives CASSVTPGSTDTQYF.

The chain joins TRBV2 to TRBJ2-7; maybe TRBD1 (6 bases). V was clipped by 3 bases and J by 1 base, with 10 bases between them. Germline V CDR1 and CDR2: SNHLY, FYNNEI. CDR3 length: 14 amino acids. The CDR3 DNA follows: TGTGCCAGCAGTGAGCCCAGGGGTTCCTACGAGCAGTACTTC. The encoded protein is CASSEPRGSYEQYF.

The V call is TRBV5-1, the J call TRBJ2-2; D unresolved. V was shortened by 4 bases and J by 2 bases, with 12 bases between the two germline ends. The CDR3 consists of 15 residues. Germline V gene data show CDR1 as SGHRS and CDR2 as YFSETQ. CDR3 region: CASSLRRVNTGELFF. For the CDR3, the DNA is TGCGCCAGCAGCCTCCGACGGGTTAACACCGGGGAGCTGTTTTTT.

The chain joins TRBV10-1 to TRBJ2-3; D possibly corresponds to TRBD1 (5 bases). Trimming stripped 4 bases from V and 6 bases from J, with 8 bases between. The V gene's germline CDR1 is WNHNN and CDR2 SYGVQD (reference sequence). CDR3 size: 12 residues. This chain's CDR3 is CASSGQTDTQYF. DNA for the CDR3: TGCGCCAGCAGTGGACAGACCGATACGCAGTATTTT.

In DNA, the CDR3 is TGTGCCAGTAAATTTGGGACAGTGCTGAGTGGGGCCAACGTCCTGACTTTC. It yields the protein CASKFGTVLSGANVLTF. The V gene is TRBV19, the J gene TRBJ2-6; 7 bases fit TRBD1. Germline-derived CDR1 and CDR2 are LNHDA and SQIVND (reference sequence). The CDR3 spans 17 residues. The junction had 12 bases not matched to a gene; V was cut back by 7 bases and J by 3 bases.

Concerning this clone itself: At one of its ends the junction is not consistent with the germline gene, which may arise from a read error. The chain combines TRBV5-1 with TRBJ1-2; D unresolved. Germline V gene lookup returns CDR1 SGHRS and CDR2 YFSETQ. The CDR3 is 13 residues long. This CDR3 reads CPSSLVPSYGYTF. The CDR3 DNA follows: TGCCCCAGCAGCTTGGTCCCATCCTATGGCTACACCTTC.

In DNA form, the CDR3 reads TGTGCCAGCTCACCAAGCGCAGGGAATAGATACAAAAACATTCAGTACTTC. It codes for CASSPSAGNRYKNIQYF. This rearrangement joins TRBV18 to TRBJ2-4; TRBD1 might be the D (5 bases). Germline V lookup: CDR1 KGHSH, CDR2 LQKENI. V was clipped by 2 bases and J by 3 bases, with 17 bases between them. CDR3 length: 17 amino acids.

The rearrangement links TRBV4-1 to TRBJ2-7; 9 positions agree with TRBD2. The V and J ends lost 3 bases and 5 bases, in that order; junction bases with no gene match: 11. Per germline, CDR1 MGHRA and CDR2 YSYEKL. CDR3 length equals 16 residues. The CDR3 nucleotides are TGCGCCAGCAGCCACCGCGGGGGACTAGCACCCCACGAGCAGTACTTC. Its translation: CASSHRGGLAPHEQYF.

J is TRBJ1-4 and V is TRBV7-2; D perhaps matches TRBD1 (6 bases). Per the germline V gene, CDR1 is SGHTA and CDR2 is FQGNSA. Trimming cost V 3 bases and J 13 bases, with 18 bases left between them. This CDR3 has 14 amino acids. DNA for the CDR3: TGTGCCAGCAGCTTCGAGCAGGGGCTAACTCGACTGTTTTTT. It specifies CASSFEQGLTRLFF.

The V gene is TRBV19, the J gene TRBJ2-6; the D gene is possibly TRBD1 (5 bases). Germline CDR1 and CDR2: LNHDA and SQIVND (reference sequence). V gave up 8 bases and J gave up 4 bases, with 9 bases separating them. The CDR3 loop spans 13 amino acids. Here the CDR3 DNA reads TGTGCCAGTTCAGGGTCCGGGGCCAACGTCCTGACTTTC. This codes for CASSGSGANVLTF.

The J gene is TRBJ1-2, the V gene TRBV15, with 9 nucleotides matching TRBD1. Germline-derived CDR1 and CDR2 are LNHNV and YYDKDF (reference sequence). The CDR3 is made up of 17 amino acids. V shed 0 bases and J 2 bases; nucleotides not matched to a gene: 7. The CDR3 coding sequence is TGTGCCACCAGCAGAGATAGGGGGACAGGGATGAACTATGGCTACACCTTC. Amino acid sequence: CATSRDRGTGMNYGYTF. Looking up the rest from reference TRBV15 and TRBJ1-2 gives the full variable domain: DAMVIQNPRYQVTQFGKPVTLSCSQTLNHNVMYWYQQKSSQAPKLLFHYYDKDFNNEADTPDNFQSRRPNTSFCFLDIRSPGLGDTAMYLCATSRDRGTGMNYGYTFGSGTRLTVV.

This chain uses TRBV4-3 with TRBJ1-2; D remains unclear. V was cut by 1 base and J by 3 bases, with 9 bases left in between. The CDR3 covers 14 residues. The V gene's germline CDR1 is LGHNA and CDR2 YSLEER. The CDR3 sequence: CASSQGSLYYGYTF. The DNA for the CDR3 is TGCGCCAGCAGCCAAGGGAGTTTATACTATGGCTACACCTTC.

The chain recombines TRBV30 with TRBJ2-7; D uncertain. Germline V lookup: CDR1 GTSNPN, CDR2 SVGIG (reference sequence). Trimming shortened V by 0 bases and J by 6 bases, and 12 bases separated the two germline ends. This CDR3 is built from 13 residues. CDR3 nucleotide sequence: TGTGCCTGGAGTGTGATAAGTGTCGGCGAGCAGTACTTC. It is translated as CAWSVISVGEQYF.

V gene TRBV4-1 combines with J gene TRBJ2-7; the match to TRBD2 covers 7 bases. Looked up from germline, CDR1 is MGHRA and CDR2 is YSYEKL. The CDR3 runs 15 residues. J was trimmed by 2 bases and V by 2 bases; bases with no gene match: 6. The chain's CDR3 is CASSQILASAYEQYF. The CDR3 DNA reads TGCGCCAGCAGCCAAATACTAGCGTCTGCCTACGAGCAGTACTTC.

The rearrangement links TRBV5-8 to TRBJ2-5, with D maybe TRBD1 (6 bases). With 0 bases removed from V and 5 bases from J, the gap between germline ends came to 11 bases. Germline V gene lookup returns CDR1 SGHTS and CDR2 YDEGEE. This CDR3 spans 14 amino acids. This CDR3 is CASSLGTGKETQYF. The CDR3 DNA reads TGTGCCAGCAGCTTGGGCACAGGGAAGGAGACCCAGTACTTC.

The chain joins TRBV6-5 to TRBJ2-5; 8 nucleotides align to TRBD2. The end of the DNA fits TRBJ2-7 better, so the J call may be wrong. Looked up from germline, CDR1 is MNHEY and CDR2 is SVGAGI. The CDR3 has 15 amino acids. The CDR3: CASSLSGSLSYEQYF. CDR3 nucleotides: TGTGCCAGCAGTTTAAGCGGGAGTCTGTCCTACGAGCAGTACTTC.

The chain has TRBV2 and TRBJ1-3; no clear D gene. The CDR3 runs to 16 residues. Deletions cut 0 bases from V and 0 bases from J, with 9 bases between. Germline-derived CDR1 and CDR2 are SNHLY and FYNNEI. CDR3 in amino acids: CASSEARRVSGNTIYF. CDR3 nucleotide sequence: TGTGCCAGCAGTGAAGCGCGGAGGGTCTCTGGAAACACCATATATTTT.